Many counts were recorded for the clone carrying this T cell receptor beta chain. These data originate in a study of tumor and adjacent non-tumor tissue in lung cancer. TCRbeta libraries were built with three rounds of nested PCR, modified from ARM-PCR. TCRdb redid the calling of the multiplex PCR reads with MiXCR, one entry per CDR3 protein. This sample has about 98,000 distinct CDR3 sequences; more than 80% occur once, and the top ten carry about 31%. Trimming stripped 3 bases from V and 6 bases from J, with 5 bases between. This CDR3 is built from 12 residues. This sample's RNA came from whole unsorted tissue. Distant lung tissue was collected more than 3 cm away from the tumor edge.

This chain links TRBV12-3 or TRBV12-4 with TRBJ2-2; D not resolved. The material sequenced was distant non-tumor lung tissue. The sequence was collected from a man between 60 and 75 years old with small cell lung cancer. In DNA, the CDR3 is TGTGCCAGCAGTTTTTCCCCCGGGGAGCTGTTTTTT. Translating it yields CASSFSPGELFF.